This TCR beta chain was captured in a study of high-grade serous ovarian cancer treatment subgroups. At the level of the study: Each sample yielded on average around 7,300 unique TCR beta rearrangements from some 14,000 reads. Study-level findings and limits: These tumor repertoires lack spatial information from bulk sequencing. Same-patient tumor repertoires overlapped at roughly 0.095 to 0.85; different patients barely overlapped. CDR1 and CDR2 were left unanalyzed; analyses focused on CDR3.

Tumor tissue was taken before any definitive surgery or chemotherapy was given. Sequencing was performed with immunoSEQ multiplex PCR; in TCRdb, only in-frame clones are kept and a portion is missing. This sample yields about 12,000 clones, of which 88% are seen a single time; roughly 3% belongs to the top ten. Unmatched junction bases numbered 2, after V lost 1 base and J lost 6 bases. The CDR3 runs to 16 residues. Germline CDR1 and CDR2: LGHNA and YSLEER. Details on this clone: Its antigen is still unknown.

The chain is built from TRBV4-3 and TRBJ1-6; 11 bases match TRBD1. Input material: tumor tissue. The source of this sequence is a human donor with high-grade serous ovarian cancer. The CDR3 loop is CASSQGTGGINSPLHF. CDR3 DNA sequence: TGCGCCAGCAGCCAAGGGACAGGGGGCATTAATTCACCCCTCCACTTT.